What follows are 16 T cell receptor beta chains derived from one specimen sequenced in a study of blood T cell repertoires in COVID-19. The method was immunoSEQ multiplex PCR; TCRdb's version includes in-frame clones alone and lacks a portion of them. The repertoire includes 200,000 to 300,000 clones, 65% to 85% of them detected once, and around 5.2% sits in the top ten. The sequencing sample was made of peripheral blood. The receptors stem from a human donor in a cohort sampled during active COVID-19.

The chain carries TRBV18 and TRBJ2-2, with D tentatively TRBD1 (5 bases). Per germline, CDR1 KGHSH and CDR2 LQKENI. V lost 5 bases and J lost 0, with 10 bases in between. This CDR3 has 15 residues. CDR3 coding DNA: TGTGCCAGCTCAACCAGACAGCCGAACACCGGGGAGCTGTTTTTT. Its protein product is CASSTRQPNTGELFF.

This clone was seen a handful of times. CDR3 residues: CASMPEVGGGAGELFF. The CDR3 DNA is TGTGCCAGCATGCCGGAGGTGGGCGGAGGGGCCGGGGAGCTGTTTTTT. V is TRBV2 and J is TRBJ2-2, with a weak D call TRBD2 (6 bases). In germline, CDR1 is SNHLY, CDR2 FYNNEI. The CDR3 contains 16 residues. Between the trimmed V and J ends, which lost 7 bases and 6 bases, there was a span of 21 bases. Together with reference TRBV2 and TRBJ2-2, the CDR3 gives the full variable domain: EPEVTQTPSHQVTQMGQEVILRCVPISNHLYFYWYRQILGQKVEFLVSFYNNEISEKSEIFDDQFSVERPDGSNFTLKIRSTKLEDSAMYFCASMPEVGGGAGELFFGEGSRLTVL.

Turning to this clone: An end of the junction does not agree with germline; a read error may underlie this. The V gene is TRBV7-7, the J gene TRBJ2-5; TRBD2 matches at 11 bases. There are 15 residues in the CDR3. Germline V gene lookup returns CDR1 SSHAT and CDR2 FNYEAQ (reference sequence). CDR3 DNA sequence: TGTGCTAGCAGCCCACTAGCGGGGGCAGGGGAGACCCAGTACTTC. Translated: CASSPLAGAGETQYF.

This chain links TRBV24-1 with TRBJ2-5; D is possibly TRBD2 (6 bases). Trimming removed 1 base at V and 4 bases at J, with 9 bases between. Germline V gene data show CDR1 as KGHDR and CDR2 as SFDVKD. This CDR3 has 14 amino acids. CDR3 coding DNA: TGTGCCACCAGTGATTTAGGAGGGAGAGAGACCCAGTACTTC. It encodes CATSDLGGRETQYF.

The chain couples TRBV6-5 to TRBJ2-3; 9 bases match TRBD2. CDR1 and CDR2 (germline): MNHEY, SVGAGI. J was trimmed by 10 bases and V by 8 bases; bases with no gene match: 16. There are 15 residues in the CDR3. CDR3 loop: CASEGGLAGTRAQYF. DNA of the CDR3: TGTGCCAGCGAGGGAGGGCTAGCGGGGACCAGGGCGCAGTATTTT.

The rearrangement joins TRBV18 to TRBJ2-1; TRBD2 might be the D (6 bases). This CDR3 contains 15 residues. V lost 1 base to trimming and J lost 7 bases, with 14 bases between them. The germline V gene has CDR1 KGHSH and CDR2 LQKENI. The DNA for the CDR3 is TGTGCCAGCTCACCACGGGCGGGGTACGTAAATGAGCAGTTCTTC. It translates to CASSPRAGYVNEQFF.

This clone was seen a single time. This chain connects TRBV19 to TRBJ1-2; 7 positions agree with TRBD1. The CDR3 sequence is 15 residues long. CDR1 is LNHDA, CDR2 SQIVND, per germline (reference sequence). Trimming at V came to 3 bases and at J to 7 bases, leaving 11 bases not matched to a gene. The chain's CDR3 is CASSIEGGRGRGYTF. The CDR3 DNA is TGTGCCAGTAGTATTGAAGGGGGCCGCGGCCGTGGCTACACCTTC.

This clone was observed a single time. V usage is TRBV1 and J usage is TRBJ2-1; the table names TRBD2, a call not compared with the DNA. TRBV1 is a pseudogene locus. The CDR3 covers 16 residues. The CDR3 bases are TGCACCAGCAGCCAGCGAGGACTAGCCGATTACAATGAGCAGTTCTTC. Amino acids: CTSSQRGLADYNEQFF.

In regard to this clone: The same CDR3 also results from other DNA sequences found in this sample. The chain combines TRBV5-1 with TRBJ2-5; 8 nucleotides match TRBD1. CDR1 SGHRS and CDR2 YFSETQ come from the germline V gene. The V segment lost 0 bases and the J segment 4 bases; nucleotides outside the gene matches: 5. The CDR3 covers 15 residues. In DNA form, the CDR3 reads TGCGCCAGCAGCTTGGGCCAGGGGGCTGGAGAGACCCAGTACTTC. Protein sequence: CASSLGQGAGETQYF.

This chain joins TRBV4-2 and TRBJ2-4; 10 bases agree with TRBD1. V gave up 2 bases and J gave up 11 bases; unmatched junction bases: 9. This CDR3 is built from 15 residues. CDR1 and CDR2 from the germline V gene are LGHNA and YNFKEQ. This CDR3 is CASSQQGTGALFQYF. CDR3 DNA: TGTGCCAGCAGCCAACAAGGGACAGGGGCCCTCTTTCAGTACTTC.

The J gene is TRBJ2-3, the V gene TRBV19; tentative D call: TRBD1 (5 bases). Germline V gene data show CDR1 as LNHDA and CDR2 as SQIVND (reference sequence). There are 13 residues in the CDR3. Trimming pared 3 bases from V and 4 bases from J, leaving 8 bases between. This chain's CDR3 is CASSIGRADTQYF. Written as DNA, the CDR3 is TGTGCCAGTAGTATCGGCAGGGCAGATACGCAGTATTTT.

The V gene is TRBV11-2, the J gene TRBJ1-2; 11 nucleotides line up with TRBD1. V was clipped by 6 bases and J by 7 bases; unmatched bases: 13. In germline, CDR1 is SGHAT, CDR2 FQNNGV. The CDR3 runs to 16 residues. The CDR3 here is CASRDLRTGGSGGYTF. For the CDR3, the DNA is TGTGCCAGCAGGGATTTAAGGACAGGGGGCTCTGGTGGCTACACCTTC.

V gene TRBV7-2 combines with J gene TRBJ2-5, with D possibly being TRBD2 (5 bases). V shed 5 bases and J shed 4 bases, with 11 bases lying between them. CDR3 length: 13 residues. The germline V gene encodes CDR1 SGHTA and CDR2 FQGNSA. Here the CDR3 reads CASSGRGRETQYF. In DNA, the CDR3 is TGTGCCAGCAGCGGACGGGGTCGAGAGACCCAGTACTTC.

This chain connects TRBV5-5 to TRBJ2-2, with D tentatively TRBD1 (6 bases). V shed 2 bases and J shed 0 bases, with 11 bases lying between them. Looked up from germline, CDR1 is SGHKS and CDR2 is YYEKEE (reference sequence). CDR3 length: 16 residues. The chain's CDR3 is CASSFVGGTNTGELFF. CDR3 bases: TGTGCCAGCAGCTTCGTTGGGGGCACGAACACCGGGGAGCTGTTTTTT.

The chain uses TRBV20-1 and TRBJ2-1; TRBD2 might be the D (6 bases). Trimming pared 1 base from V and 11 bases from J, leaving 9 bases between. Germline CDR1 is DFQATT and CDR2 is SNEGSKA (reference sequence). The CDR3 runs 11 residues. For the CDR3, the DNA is TGCAGTGCTAGAGGGGGACTCCAGCAGTTCTTC. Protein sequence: CSARGGLQQFF.

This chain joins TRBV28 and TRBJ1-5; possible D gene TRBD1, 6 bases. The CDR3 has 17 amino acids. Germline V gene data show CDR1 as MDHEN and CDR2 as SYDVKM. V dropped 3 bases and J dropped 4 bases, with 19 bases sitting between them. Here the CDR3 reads CASSLVGYRERNQPQHF. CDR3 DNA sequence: TGTGCCAGCAGTTTGGTAGGGTACAGGGAAAGAAATCAGCCCCAGCATTTT.